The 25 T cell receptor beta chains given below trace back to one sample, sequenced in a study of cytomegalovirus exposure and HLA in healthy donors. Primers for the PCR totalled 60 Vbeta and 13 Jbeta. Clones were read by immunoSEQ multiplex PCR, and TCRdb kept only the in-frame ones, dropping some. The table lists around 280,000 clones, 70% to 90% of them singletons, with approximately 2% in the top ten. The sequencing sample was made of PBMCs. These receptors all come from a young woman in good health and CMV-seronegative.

In nucleotides, the CDR3 is TGTGCCAGCTCTTGGAGGGACTATGGCTACACCTTC. It encodes CASSWRDYGYTF. V and J are TRBV28 and TRBJ1-2; no clear D gene. Trimming shortened V by 8 bases and J by 3 bases, and 10 bases separated the two germline ends. The CDR3 has 12 amino acids. In germline, CDR1 is MDHEN, CDR2 SYDVKM.

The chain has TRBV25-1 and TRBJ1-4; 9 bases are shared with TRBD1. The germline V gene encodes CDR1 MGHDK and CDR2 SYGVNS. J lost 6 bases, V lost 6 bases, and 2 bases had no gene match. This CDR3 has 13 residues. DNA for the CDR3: TGTGCCAGCAGGGACAGGGGAGATGAAAAACTGTTTTTT. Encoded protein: CASRDRGDEKLFF.

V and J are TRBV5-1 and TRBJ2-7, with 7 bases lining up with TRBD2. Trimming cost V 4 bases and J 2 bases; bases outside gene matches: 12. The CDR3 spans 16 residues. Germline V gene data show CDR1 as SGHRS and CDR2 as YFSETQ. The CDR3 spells CASSPILGGRTYEQYF. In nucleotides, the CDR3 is TGCGCCAGCAGCCCGATCTTGGGCGGGAGAACCTACGAGCAGTACTTC.

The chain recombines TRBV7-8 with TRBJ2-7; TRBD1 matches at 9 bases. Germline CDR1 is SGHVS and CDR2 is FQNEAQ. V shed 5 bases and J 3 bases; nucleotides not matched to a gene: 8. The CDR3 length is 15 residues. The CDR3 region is CASSTPGQGFYEQYF. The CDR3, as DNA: TGTGCCAGCAGCACACCGGGACAGGGATTCTACGAGCAGTACTTC. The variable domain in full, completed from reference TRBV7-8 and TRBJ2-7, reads GAGVSQSPRYKVAKRGQDVALRCDPISGHVSLFWYQQALGQGPEFLTYFQNEAQLDKSGLPSDRFFAERPEGSVSTLKIQRTQQEDSAVYLCASSTPGQGFYEQYFGPGTRLTVT.

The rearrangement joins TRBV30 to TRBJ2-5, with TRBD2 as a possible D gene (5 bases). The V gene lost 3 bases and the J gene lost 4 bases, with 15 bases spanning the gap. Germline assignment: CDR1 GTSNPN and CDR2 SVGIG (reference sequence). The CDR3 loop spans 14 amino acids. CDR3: CAWRRGWDLETQYF. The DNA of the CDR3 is TGTGCCTGGAGGCGAGGGTGGGATCTAGAGACCCAGTACTTC.

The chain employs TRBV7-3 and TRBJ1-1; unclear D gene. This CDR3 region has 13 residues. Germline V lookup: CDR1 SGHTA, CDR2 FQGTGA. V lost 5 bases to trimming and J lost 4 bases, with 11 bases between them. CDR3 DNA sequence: TGTGCCAGCAGCGCCGGAGAGATCACTGAAGCTTTCTTT. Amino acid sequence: CASSAGEITEAFF.

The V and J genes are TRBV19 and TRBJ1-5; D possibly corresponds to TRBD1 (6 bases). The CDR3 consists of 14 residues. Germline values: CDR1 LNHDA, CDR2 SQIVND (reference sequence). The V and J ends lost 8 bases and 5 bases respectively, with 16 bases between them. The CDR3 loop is CASSFTGKHQPQHF. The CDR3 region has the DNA TGTGCCAGTTCTTTCACAGGGAAACATCAGCCCCAGCATTTT.

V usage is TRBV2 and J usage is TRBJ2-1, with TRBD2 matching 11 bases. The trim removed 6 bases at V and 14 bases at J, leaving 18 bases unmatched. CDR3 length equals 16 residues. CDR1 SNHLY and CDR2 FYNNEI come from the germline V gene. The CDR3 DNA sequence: TGTGCCAGCAGCGTCTCGTGGCTAGCGGGGGGAAAGGGGGAGTTCTTC. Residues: CASSVSWLAGGKGEFF.

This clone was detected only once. The CDR3 coding sequence is TGTGCCAGCAGCTTAGAGCTAGCGGGGGGACTCTACAATGAGCAGTTCTTC. Residues: CASSLELAGGLYNEQFF. The rearrangement joins TRBV7-6 to TRBJ2-1; 11 positions match TRBD2. Germline values: CDR1 SGHVS, CDR2 FNYEAQ. The CDR3 runs to 17 residues. The junction had 5 bases not matched to a gene; V was cut back by 1 base and J by 3 bases.

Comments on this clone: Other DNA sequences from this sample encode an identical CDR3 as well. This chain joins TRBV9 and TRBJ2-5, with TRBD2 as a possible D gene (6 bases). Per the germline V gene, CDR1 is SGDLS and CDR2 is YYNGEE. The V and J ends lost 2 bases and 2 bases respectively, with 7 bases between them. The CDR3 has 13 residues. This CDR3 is CASSVGGQETQYF. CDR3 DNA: TGTGCCAGCAGCGTCGGGGGACAAGAGACCCAGTACTTC.

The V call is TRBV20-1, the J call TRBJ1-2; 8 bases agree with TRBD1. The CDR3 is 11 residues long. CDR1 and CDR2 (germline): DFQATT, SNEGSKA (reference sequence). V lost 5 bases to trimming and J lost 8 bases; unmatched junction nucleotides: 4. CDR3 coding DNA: TGCAGTGCTTTAGGACAGGGAGGCTACACCTTC. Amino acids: CSALGQGGYTF.

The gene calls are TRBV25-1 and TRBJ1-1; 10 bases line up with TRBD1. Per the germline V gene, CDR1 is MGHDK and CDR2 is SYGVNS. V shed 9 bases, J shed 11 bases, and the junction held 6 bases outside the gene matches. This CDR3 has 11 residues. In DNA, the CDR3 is TGTGCCAGTCGGACAGGGGGGTTGGCTTTCTTT. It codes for CASRTGGLAFF.

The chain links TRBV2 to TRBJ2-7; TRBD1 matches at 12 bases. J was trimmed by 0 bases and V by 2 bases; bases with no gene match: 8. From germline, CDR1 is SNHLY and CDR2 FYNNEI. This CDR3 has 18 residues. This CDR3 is CASSELGQGAYASYEQYF. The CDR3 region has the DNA TGTGCCAGCAGTGAACTGGGACAGGGGGCTTACGCCTCCTACGAGCAGTACTTC.

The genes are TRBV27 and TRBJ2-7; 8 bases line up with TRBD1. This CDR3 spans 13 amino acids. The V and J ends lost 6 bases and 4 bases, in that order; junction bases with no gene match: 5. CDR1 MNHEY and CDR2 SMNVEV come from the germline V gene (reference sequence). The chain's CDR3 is CASRPQGAYEQYF. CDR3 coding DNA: TGTGCCAGCAGACCGCAGGGGGCGTACGAGCAGTACTTC.

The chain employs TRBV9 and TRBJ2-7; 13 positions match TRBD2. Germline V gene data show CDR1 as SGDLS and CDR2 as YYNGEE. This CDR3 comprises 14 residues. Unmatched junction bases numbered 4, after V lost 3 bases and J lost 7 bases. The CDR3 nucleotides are TGTGCCAGCAGCGCCGAGACTAGCGGGGGGGAGCAGTACTTC. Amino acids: CASSAETSGGEQYF.

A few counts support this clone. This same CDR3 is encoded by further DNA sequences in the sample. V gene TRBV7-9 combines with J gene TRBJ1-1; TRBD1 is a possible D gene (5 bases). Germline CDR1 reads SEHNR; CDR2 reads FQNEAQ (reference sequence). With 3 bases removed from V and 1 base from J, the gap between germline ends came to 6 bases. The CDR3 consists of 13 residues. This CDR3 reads CASSFGGNTEAFF. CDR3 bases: TGTGCCAGCAGCTTCGGGGGGAACACTGAAGCTTTCTTT. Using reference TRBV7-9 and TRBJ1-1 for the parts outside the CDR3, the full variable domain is DTGVSQNPRHKITKRGQNVTFRCDPISEHNRLYWYRQTLGQGPEFLTYFQNEAQLEKSRLLSDRFSAERPKGSFSTLEIQRTEQGDSAMYLCASSFGGNTEAFFGQGTRLTVV.

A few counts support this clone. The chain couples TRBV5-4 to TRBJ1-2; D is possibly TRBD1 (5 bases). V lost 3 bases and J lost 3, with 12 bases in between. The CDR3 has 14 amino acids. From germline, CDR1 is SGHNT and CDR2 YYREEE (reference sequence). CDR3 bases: TGTGCCAGCAGCTGGACGGCGGGACACTATGGCTACACCTTC. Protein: CASSWTAGHYGYTF. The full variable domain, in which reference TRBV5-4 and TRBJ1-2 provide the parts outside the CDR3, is ETGVTQSPTHLIKTRGQQVTLRCSSQSGHNTVSWYQQALGQGPQFIFQYYREEENGRGNFPPRFSGLQFPNYSSELNVNALELDDSALYLCASSWTAGHYGYTFGSGTRLTVV.

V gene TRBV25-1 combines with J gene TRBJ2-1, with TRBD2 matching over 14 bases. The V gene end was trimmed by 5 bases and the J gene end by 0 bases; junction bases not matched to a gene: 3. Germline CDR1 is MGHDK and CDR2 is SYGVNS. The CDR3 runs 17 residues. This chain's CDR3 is CASSRTSGGYSYNEQFF. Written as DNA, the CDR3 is TGTGCCAGCAGTAGGACTAGCGGGGGGTACTCCTACAATGAGCAGTTCTTC.

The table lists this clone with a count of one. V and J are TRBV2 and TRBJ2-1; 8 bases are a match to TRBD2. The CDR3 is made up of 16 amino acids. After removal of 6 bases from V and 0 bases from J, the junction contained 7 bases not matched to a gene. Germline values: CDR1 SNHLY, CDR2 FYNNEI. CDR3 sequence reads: CASRGTSGDSYNEQFF. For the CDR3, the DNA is TGTGCCAGCAGGGGCACTAGCGGCGACTCCTACAATGAGCAGTTCTTC.

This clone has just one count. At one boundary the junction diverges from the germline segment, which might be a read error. The CDR3 nucleotides are TGTGCCAGTAGTGTCGCTCGGGGTTATAATGAAATACTGTTTTTT. This sequence encodes CASSVARGYNEILFF. J is TRBJ1-4 and V is TRBV19; unclear D gene. CDR1 is LNHDA, CDR2 SQIVND, per germline (reference sequence). CDR3 size: 15 residues.

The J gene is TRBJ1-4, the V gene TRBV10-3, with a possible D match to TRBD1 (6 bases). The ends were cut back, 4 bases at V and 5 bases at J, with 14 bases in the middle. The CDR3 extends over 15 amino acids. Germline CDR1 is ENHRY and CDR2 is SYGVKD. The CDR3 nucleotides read TGTGCCATCAGTGGTACAGGGAAGGAGAATGAAAAACTGTTTTTT. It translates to CAISGTGKENEKLFF.

The CDR3 DNA is TGTGCCAGCAGCCCAGGGGTTGTATTGTACGAGCAGTACTTC. Protein sequence: CASSPGVVLYEQYF. This chain links TRBV2 with TRBJ2-7, with a weak D call TRBD1 (6 bases). This CDR3 is built from 14 residues. Germline CDR1 is SNHLY and CDR2 is FYNNEI. Trimming left V 6 bases short and J 4 bases short, with 16 bases between. The full variable domain, its missing parts supplied by reference TRBV2 and TRBJ2-7, is EPEVTQTPSHQVTQMGQEVILRCVPISNHLYFYWYRQILGQKVEFLVSFYNNEISEKSEIFDDQFSVERPDGSNFTLKIRSTKLEDSAMYFCASSPGVVLYEQYFGPGTRLTVT.

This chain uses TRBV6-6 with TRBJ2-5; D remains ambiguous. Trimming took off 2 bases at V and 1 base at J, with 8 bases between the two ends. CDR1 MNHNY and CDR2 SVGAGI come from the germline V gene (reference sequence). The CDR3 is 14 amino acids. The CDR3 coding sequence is TGTGCCAGCAGTTACCCGACAAGCCAAGAGACCCAGTACTTC. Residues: CASSYPTSQETQYF.

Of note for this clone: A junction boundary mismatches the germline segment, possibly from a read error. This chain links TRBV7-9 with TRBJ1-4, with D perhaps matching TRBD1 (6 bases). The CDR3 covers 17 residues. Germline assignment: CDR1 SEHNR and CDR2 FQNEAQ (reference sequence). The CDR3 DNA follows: TGTTCCAGCAGCCTCCGGGGCAGGGGACGGATAAATGAAAAACTGTTTTTT. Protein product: CSSSLRGRGRINEKLFF.

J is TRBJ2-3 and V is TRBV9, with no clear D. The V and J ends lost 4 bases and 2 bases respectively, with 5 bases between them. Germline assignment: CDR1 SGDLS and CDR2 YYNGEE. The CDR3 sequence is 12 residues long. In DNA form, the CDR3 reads TGTGCCAGCAGCCTAAACACAGATACGCAGTATTTT. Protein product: CASSLNTDTQYF.